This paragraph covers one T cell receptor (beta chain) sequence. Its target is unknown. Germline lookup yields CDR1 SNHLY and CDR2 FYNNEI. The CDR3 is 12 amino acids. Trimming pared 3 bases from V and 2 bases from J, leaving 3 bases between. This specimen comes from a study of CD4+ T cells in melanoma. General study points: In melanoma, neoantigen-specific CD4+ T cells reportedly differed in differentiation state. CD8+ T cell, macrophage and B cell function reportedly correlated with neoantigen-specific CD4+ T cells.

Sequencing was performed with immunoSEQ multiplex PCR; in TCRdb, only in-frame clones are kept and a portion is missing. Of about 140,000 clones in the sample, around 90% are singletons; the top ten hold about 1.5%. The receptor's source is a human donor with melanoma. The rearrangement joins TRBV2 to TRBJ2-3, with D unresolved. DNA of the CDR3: TGTGCCAGCAGTGATGACACAGATACGCAGTATTTT. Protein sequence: CASSDDTDTQYF.